This TCR beta chain was recorded in a study of Tregs in tolerant kidney transplant recipients. Sequenced by immunoSEQ multiplex PCR; TCRdb stores in-frame clones only, minus some. The sample includes fewer than 150,000 clones, about 90% of them seen just once. The CDR3 runs to 16 residues. Per the germline V gene, CDR1 is SGHRS and CDR2 is YFSETQ. V dropped 0 bases and J dropped 5 bases, with 14 bases sitting between them. The origin of this receptor is a human donor in good health. Source material: CD4+ T cells from blood. This chain connects TRBV5-1 to TRBJ2-2, with D tentatively TRBD1 or TRBD2 (5 bases each). CDR3 bases: TGCGCCAGCAGCTTGGCTAGGGGACGTTCAACCGGGGAGCTGTTTTTT. It yields the protein CASSLARGRSTGELFF.